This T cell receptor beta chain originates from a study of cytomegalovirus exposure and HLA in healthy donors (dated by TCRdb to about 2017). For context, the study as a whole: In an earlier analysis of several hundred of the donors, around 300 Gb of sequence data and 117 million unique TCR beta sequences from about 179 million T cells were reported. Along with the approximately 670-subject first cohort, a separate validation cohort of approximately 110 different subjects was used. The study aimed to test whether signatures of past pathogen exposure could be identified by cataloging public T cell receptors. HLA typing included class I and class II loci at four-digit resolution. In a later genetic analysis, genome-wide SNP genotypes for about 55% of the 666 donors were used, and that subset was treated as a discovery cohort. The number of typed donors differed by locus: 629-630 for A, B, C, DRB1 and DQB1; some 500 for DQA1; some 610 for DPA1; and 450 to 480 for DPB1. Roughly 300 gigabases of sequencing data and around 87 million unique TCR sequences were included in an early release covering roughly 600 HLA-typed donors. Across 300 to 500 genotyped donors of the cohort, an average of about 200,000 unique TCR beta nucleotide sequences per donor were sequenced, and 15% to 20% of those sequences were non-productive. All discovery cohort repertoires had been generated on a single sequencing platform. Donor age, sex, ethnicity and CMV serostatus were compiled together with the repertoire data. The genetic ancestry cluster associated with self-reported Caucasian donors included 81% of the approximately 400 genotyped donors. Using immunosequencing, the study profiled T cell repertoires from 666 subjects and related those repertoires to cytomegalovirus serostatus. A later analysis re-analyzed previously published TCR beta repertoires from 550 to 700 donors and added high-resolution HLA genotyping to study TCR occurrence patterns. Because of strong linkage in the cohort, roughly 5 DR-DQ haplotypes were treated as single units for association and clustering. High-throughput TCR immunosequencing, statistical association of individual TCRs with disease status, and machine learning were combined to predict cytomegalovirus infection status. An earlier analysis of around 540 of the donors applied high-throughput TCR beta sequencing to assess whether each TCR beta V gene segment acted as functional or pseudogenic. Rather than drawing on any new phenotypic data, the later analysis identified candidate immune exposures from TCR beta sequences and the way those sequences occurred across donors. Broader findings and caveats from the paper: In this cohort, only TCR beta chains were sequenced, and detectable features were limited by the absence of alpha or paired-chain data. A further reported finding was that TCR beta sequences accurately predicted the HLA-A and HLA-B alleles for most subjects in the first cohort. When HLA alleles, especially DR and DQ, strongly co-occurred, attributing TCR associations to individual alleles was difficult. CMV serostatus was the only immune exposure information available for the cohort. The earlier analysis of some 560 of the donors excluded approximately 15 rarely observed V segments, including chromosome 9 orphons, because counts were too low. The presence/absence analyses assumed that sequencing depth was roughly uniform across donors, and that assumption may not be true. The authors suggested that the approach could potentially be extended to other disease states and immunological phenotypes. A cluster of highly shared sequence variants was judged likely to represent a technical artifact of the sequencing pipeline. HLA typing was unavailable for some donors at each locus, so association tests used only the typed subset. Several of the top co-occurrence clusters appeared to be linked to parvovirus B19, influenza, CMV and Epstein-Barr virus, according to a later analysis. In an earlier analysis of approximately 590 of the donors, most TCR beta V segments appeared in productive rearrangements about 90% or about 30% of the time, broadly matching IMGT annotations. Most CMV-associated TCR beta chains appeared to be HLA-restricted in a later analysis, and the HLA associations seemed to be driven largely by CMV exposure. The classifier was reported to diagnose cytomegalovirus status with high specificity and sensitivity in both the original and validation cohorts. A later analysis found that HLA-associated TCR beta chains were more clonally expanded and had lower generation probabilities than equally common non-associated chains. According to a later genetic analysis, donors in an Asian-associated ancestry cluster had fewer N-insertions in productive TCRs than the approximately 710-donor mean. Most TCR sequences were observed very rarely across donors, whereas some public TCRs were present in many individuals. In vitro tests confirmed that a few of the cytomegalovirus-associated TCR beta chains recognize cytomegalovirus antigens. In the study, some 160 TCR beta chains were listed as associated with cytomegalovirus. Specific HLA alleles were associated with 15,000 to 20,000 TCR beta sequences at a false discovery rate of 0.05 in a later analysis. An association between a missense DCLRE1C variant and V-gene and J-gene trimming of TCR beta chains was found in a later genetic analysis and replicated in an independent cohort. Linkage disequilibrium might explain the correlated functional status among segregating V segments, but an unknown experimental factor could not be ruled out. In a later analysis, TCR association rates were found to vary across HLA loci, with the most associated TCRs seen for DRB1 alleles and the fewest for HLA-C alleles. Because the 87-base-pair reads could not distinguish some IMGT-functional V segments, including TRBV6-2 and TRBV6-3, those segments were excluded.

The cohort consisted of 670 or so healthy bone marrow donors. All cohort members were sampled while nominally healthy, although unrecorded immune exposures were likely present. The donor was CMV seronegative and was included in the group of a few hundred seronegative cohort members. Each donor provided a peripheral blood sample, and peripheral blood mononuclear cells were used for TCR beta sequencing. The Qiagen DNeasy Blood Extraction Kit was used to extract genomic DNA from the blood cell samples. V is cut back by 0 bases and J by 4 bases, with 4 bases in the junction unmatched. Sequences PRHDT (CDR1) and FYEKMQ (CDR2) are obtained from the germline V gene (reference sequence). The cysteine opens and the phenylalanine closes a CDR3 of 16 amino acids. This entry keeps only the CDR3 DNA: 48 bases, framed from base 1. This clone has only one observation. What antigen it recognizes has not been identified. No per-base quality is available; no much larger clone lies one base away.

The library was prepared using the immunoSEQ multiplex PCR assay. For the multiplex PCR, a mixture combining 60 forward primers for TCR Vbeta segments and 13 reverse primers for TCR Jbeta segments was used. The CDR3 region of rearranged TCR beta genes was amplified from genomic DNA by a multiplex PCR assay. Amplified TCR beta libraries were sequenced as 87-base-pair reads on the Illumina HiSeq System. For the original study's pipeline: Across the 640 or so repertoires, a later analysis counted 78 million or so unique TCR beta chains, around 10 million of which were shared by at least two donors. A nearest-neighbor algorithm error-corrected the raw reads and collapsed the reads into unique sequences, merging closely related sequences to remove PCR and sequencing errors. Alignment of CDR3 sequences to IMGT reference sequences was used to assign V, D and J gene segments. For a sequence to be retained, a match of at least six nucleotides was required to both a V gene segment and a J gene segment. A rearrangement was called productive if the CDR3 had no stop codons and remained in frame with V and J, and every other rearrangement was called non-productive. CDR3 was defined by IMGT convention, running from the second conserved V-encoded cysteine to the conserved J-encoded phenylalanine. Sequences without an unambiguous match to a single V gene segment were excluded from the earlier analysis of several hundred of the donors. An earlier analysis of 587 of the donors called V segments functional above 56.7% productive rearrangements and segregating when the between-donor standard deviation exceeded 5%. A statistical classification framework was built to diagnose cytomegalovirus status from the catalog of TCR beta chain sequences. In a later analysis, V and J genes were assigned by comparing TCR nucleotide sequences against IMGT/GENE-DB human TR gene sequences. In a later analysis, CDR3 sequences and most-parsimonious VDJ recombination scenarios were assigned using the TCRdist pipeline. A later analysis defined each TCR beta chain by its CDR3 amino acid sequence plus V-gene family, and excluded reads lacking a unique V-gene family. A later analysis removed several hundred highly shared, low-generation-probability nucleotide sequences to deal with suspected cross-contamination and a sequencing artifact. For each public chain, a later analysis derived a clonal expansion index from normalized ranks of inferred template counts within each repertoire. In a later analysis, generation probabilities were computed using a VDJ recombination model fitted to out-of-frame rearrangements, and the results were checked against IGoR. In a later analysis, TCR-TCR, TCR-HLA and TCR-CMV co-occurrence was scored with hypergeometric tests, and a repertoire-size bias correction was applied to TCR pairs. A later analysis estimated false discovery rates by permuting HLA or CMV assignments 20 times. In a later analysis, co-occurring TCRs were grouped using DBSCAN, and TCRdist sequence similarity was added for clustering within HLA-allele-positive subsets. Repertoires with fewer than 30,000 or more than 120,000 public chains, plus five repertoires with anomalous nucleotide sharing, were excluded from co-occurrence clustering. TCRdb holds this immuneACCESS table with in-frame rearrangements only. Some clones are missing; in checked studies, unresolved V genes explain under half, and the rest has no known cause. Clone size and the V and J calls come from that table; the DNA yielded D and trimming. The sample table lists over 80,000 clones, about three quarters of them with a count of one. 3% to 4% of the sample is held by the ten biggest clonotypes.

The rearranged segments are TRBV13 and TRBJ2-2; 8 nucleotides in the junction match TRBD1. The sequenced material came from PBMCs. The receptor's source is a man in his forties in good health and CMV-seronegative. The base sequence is TGTGCCAGCAGCTTAGGCCAGGGGGCGGGCACCGGGGAGCTGTTTTTT. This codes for CASSLGQGAGTGELFF.